These 21 T cell receptor beta chains share one sample of origin, sequenced in a study of beta chain features in type 1 diabetes. No cognate antigen is known for these TCRs. TCRB transcripts that were expressed got sequenced, as all of the isolated RNA had been reverse transcribed. The data were produced by immunoSEQ multiplex PCR, yet TCRdb's version contains in-frame clones alone and is incomplete. The sample consists of 95,000 to 150,000 clones, about 17% of them appearing once. Study-level points and caveats: People with Type 1 diabetes carried modestly yet significantly shorter TCRB CDR3s in all four CD4+ subsets.

Sequenced input: central memory CD4+ T cells from blood. Source of these receptors: a man aged 25 to 40 with type 1 diabetes.

CDR3 nucleotide sequence: TGCAGCGTTGAAGACAAATATGAAGCTTTCTTT. This gives the protein CSVEDKYEAFF. This sequence joins TRBV29-1 and TRBJ1-1; D is unresolved. The CDR3 totals 11 residues. The V gene lost 0 bases and the J gene lost 7 bases, with 6 bases spanning the gap. Germline CDR1 reads SQVTM; CDR2 reads ANQGSEA. Full variable domain (remainder filled in from reference TRBV29-1 and TRBJ1-1): SAVISQKPSRDICQRGTSLTIQCQVDSQVTMMFWYRQQPGQSLTLIATANQGSEATYESGFVIDKFPISRPNLTFSTLTVSNMSPEDSSIYLCSVEDKYEAFFGQGTRLTVV.

In its sample, this clone was seen a few times. V and J are TRBV7-2 and TRBJ2-2; 12 positions match TRBD2. This CDR3 region has 16 residues. CDR1 is SGHTA and CDR2 is FQGNSA in the germline V gene. V shed 3 bases, J shed 5 bases, and the junction held 4 bases outside the gene matches. The CDR3 coding sequence is TGTGCCAGCAGCTTGCTAGCGGGGGGGGAAACCGGGGAGCTGTTTTTT. It translates to CASSLLAGGETGELFF.

The chain recombines TRBV5-1 with TRBJ2-5; TRBD2 matches at 7 bases. The germline gives CDR1 SGHRS, CDR2 YFSETQ. V lost 4 bases, J lost 4 bases, and 19 bases stayed unmatched. CDR3 length equals 18 residues. The CDR3 is CASSPPLSGVRNGETQYF. The CDR3 DNA sequence: TGCGCCAGCAGCCCCCCTCTGAGCGGGGTAAGGAACGGAGAGACCCAGTACTTC. The full variable domain, with the rest looked up from reference TRBV5-1 and TRBJ2-5, is KAGVTQTPRYLIKTRGQQVTLSCSPISGHRSVSWYQQTPGQGLQFLFEYFSETQRNKGNFPGRFSGRQFSNSRSEMNVSTLELGDSALYLCASSPPLSGVRNGETQYFGPGTRLLVL.

The chain employs TRBV7-6 and TRBJ2-5, with TRBD2 matching 13 bases. The CDR3 is 16 residues long. Germline loops: CDR1 SGHVS, CDR2 FNYEAQ. The V and J ends lost 5 bases and 5 bases, in that order; junction bases with no gene match: 8. CDR3 sequence reads: CASSVTGTSGEETQYF. The CDR3 coding sequence is TGTGCCAGCAGCGTAACCGGGACTAGCGGGGAGGAGACCCAGTACTTC.

This clone was counted between two and nine times. CDR3 region: CASSLSPGGAYEQYF. The CDR3 nucleotides read TGCGCCAGCAGCTTGTCCCCAGGGGGAGCCTACGAGCAGTACTTC. This chain connects TRBV5-1 to TRBJ2-7; 7 bases fit TRBD1. The ends lost 1 base at V and 2 bases at J; junction bases unmatched: 6. Looked up from germline, CDR1 is SGHRS and CDR2 is YFSETQ. The CDR3 is 15 residues long.

In this sample, this clone turned up a few times. This chain connects TRBV30 to TRBJ2-3; D gene unclear. Trimming stripped 5 bases from V and 8 bases from J, with 17 bases between. The CDR3 runs 13 residues. CDR1 and CDR2 (germline): GTSNPN, SVGIG (reference sequence). Here the CDR3 reads CAWGSSTGGTQYF. Written as DNA, the CDR3 is TGTGCCTGGGGTTCGTCTACGGGTGGTACGCAGTATTTT.

The J gene is TRBJ2-1, the V gene TRBV4-2; 10 nucleotides match TRBD2. From germline, CDR1 is LGHNA and CDR2 YNFKEQ. The V gene end was trimmed by 4 bases and the J gene end by 6 bases; junction bases not matched to a gene: 3. The CDR3 length is 14 residues. CDR3 in amino acids: CASSRGLAINEQFF. In nucleotides, the CDR3 is TGTGCCAGCAGCCGGGGACTAGCGATCAATGAGCAGTTCTTC.

The genes are TRBV5-1 and TRBJ2-1; D is unclear. Trimming cost V 0 bases and J 2 bases, with 6 bases left between them. This CDR3 has 14 residues. Per the germline V gene, CDR1 is SGHRS and CDR2 is YFSETQ. The DNA of the CDR3 is TGCGCCAGCAGCTTGGACAGCACCTACAATGAGCAGTTCTTC. This codes for CASSLDSTYNEQFF.

The chain links TRBV4-2 to TRBJ2-3; TRBD2 aligns across 13 bases. Germline-derived CDR1 and CDR2 are LGHNA and YNFKEQ. Unmatched junction bases numbered 9, after V lost 1 base and J lost 2 bases. The CDR3 extends over 19 amino acids. For the CDR3, the DNA is TGTGCCAGCAGCCAAGCGGGACTAGCGGGGATCGGTAACACAGATACGCAGTATTTT. Amino acids: CASSQAGLAGIGNTDTQYF.

This chain joins TRBV11-3 and TRBJ2-5, with D perhaps assigned TRBD1 or TRBD2 (5 bases each). V dropped 3 bases and J dropped 1 base, with 9 bases sitting between them. This CDR3 is 14 amino acids long. Germline V gene lookup returns CDR1 SGHNT and CDR2 YENEEA. Here the CDR3 DNA reads TGTGCCAGCAGCTTTAGGGACGGCCAAGAGACCCAGTACTTC. It is translated as CASSFRDGQETQYF. Using reference TRBV11-3 and TRBJ2-5 for the parts outside the CDR3, the full variable domain is EAGVVQSPRYKIIEKKQPVAFWCNPISGHNTLYWYLQNLGQGPELLIRYENEEAVDDSQLPKDRFSAERLKGVDSTLKIQPAELGDSAVYLCASSFRDGQETQYFGPGTRLLVL.

The chain uses TRBV20-1 and TRBJ2-5; D call uncertain. Germline-derived CDR1 and CDR2 are DFQATT and SNEGSKA (reference sequence). This CDR3 has 11 residues. V was trimmed by 6 bases and J by 5 bases, leaving 10 bases between them. CDR3 nucleotides: TGCAGTGCCAAGCTCGGGGAGACCCAGTACTTC. This encodes CSAKLGETQYF.

The chain is built from TRBV6-5 and TRBJ2-7; D might be TRBD1 or TRBD2, each matching 6 bases. Between the trimmed V and J ends, which lost 6 bases and 7 bases, there was a span of 22 bases. The germline gives CDR1 MNHEY, CDR2 SVGAGI. CDR3 length equals 15 residues. CDR3 in amino acids: CASRGLISRGGEQYF. The CDR3 DNA reads TGTGCCAGCAGGGGACTGATCTCGCGAGGGGGGGAGCAGTACTTC.

The rearrangement joins TRBV7-9 to TRBJ2-3, with 9 bases that match TRBD1. This CDR3 region has 15 residues. Germline CDR1 and CDR2: SEHNR and FQNEAQ (reference sequence). Trimming cost V 7 bases and J 1 base; bases outside gene matches: 6. In DNA form, the CDR3 reads TGTGCCAGCACAACAGGGGGCGCGGGCACAGATACGCAGTATTTT. Protein: CASTTGGAGTDTQYF.

The sample holds a few counts of this clone. The chain's CDR3 is CASSPRQGAYEQYF. Written as DNA, the CDR3 is TGTGCCAGCAGCCCTAGACAGGGGGCTTACGAGCAGTACTTC. This chain links TRBV7-2 with TRBJ2-7; TRBD1 aligns across 10 bases. Germline V CDR1 and CDR2: SGHTA, FQGNSA. This CDR3 spans 14 amino acids. V lost 5 bases and J lost 4; bases outside the gene matches: 5.

The chain recombines TRBV7-9 with TRBJ2-7, with D perhaps TRBD1 (6 bases). V lost 5 bases and J lost 5, with 13 bases in between. The CDR3 length is 13 residues. Germline lookup yields CDR1 SEHNR and CDR2 FQNEAQ (reference sequence). CDR3 nucleotides: TGTGCCAGCAGCCAACAAGGGGGTGACGAGCAGTACTTC. It translates to CASSQQGGDEQYF.

This clone was observed a handful of times. The chain links TRBV6-1 to TRBJ1-1; TRBD1 is a possible D gene (5 bases). The germline gives CDR1 MNHNS, CDR2 SASEGT. CDR3 length: 15 amino acids. Trimming took off 2 bases at V and 5 bases at J, with 15 bases between the two ends. CDR3 DNA sequence: TGTGCCAGCAGTGAATTGGCAGGGAGGGATACTGAAGCTTTCTTT. This codes for CASSELAGRDTEAFF.

This clone was seen more than once but under ten times. The chain recombines TRBV7-2 with TRBJ2-7; D might be TRBD2 (5 bases). Per the germline V gene, CDR1 is SGHTA and CDR2 is FQGNSA. V was clipped by 2 bases and J by 1 base, with 15 bases between them. CDR3 size: 16 residues. CDR3 protein: CASSLPPGVGSYEQYF. The CDR3 DNA follows: TGTGCCAGCAGCTTACCCCCCGGGGTAGGGTCCTACGAGCAGTACTTC. Complete variable domain (other parts from reference TRBV7-2 and TRBJ2-7): GAGVSQSPSNKVTEKGKDVELRCDPISGHTALYWYRQSLGQGLEFLIYFQGNSAPDKSGLPSDRFSAERTGGSVSTLTIQRTQQEDSAVYLCASSLPPGVGSYEQYFGPGTRLTVT.

The genes are TRBV4-3 and TRBJ2-3, with 7 nucleotides matching TRBD2. The germline V gene encodes CDR1 LGHNA and CDR2 YSLEER. The CDR3 has 16 amino acids. J was trimmed by 4 bases and V by 0 bases; bases with no gene match: 7. CDR3: CASSQDTSGVADTQYF. In DNA form, the CDR3 reads TGCGCCAGCAGCCAAGATACCAGCGGGGTAGCAGATACGCAGTATTTT.

This clone was counted once. V and J are TRBV13 and TRBJ1-2, with 10 bases that match TRBD1. V lost 2 bases to trimming and J lost 3 bases; unmatched junction nucleotides: 6. Germline CDR1 reads PRHDT; CDR2 reads FYEKMQ (reference sequence). The CDR3 loop spans 16 amino acids. CDR3 nucleotide sequence: TGTGCCAGCAGCTTAAAATATGGGACAGGGGACTATGGCTACACCTTC. Encoded protein: CASSLKYGTGDYGYTF. Combining the CDR3 with reference TRBV13 and TRBJ1-2 gives the whole variable domain AAGVIQSPRHLIKEKRETATLKCYPIPRHDTVYWYQQGPGQDPQFLISFYEKMQSDKGSIPDRFSAQQFSDYHSELNMSSLELGDSALYFCASSLKYGTGDYGYTFGSGTRLTVV.

This chain connects TRBV7-2 to TRBJ2-7; D could derive from TRBD1 or TRBD2 (5 bases each). The CDR3 extends over 14 amino acids. V lost 5 bases to trimming and J lost 3 bases, with 14 bases between them. The germline CDR1 and CDR2 sequences are SGHTA and FQGNSA. Written as DNA, the CDR3 is TGTGCCAGCAGCCTAACCCGGGACGGCTACGAGCAGTACTTC. Its translation: CASSLTRDGYEQYF.

Only a few counts were recorded for this clone. A much larger clone lies one base from this, so it may be a read error. The rearrangement joins TRBV4-3 to TRBJ2-1; possible D gene TRBD2, 6 bases. Germline assignment: CDR1 LGHNA and CDR2 YSLEER. V gave up 4 bases and J gave up 4 bases, with 17 bases separating them. The CDR3 extends over 16 amino acids. In nucleotides, the CDR3 is TGCGCCAGCAGCCGGGGACTGGAGCGGAGATACAATGAGCAGTTCTTC. Its protein product is CASSRGLERRYNEQFF.